A selection of T cell receptor beta chains follows, all from one sample in a study of blood T cell repertoires in COVID-19. Sequenced by immunoSEQ multiplex PCR; TCRdb stores in-frame clones only, minus some. The sample lists 200,000 to 250,000 clones, over 75% occurring once. Sequencing used peripheral blood. The receptors come from a man aged 30 to 39 who had recovered from COVID-19. CDR3s include the opening cysteine and the closing phenylalanine or tryptophan.

TRBV29-1	CSVEGPRGYTF
TRBV5-1	CASSFTSGGAHNEQFF
TRBV4-1	CASSSGTGELFF
TRBV4-1	CASSQFAGGHYGYTF
TRBV3-1/TRBV3-2	CATTQGRSSPLHF
TRBV3-1/TRBV3-2	CASSLGTENQPQHF
TRBV3-1/TRBV3-2	CASSHRGRSNTEAFF
TRBV5-4	CASSFAGGSNTEAFF
TRBV28	CASSLSSLKEQFF
TRBV18	CASSADREQPQHF
TRBV6-5	CASRPLGVPYNEQFF
TRBV10-3	CAIQGTSGSYEQYF
TRBV28	CASSLGGEGRGNQPQHF
TRBV28	CASSLISTGGAKNIQYF
TRBV6-5	CASRGQGALEQFF
TRBV5-1	CASRGRASTDTQYF
TRBV2	CASRPGLTRGSYNEQFF
TRBV10-2	CASTPNAGNIYGYTF
TRBV7-9	CASSLGSEPSGYTF
TRBV11-2	CASSLDLPLGTASYEQYF
TRBV6-6	CASRAGTGGAGDTQYF
TRBV5-1	CASSPRQQGSGTEAFF
TRBV7-9	CASSFISLAGATDTQYF
TRBV4-1	CASSQVRGGGGELFF
TRBV6-5	CASALRGGSDTQYF
TRBV12-5	CASGPSGGMSNTEAFF
TRBV6-5	CASRLEVSSYEQYF
TRBV6-5	CASRSGHAGNQPQHF
TRBV7-2	CASGVPGRQNEQFF
TRBV15	CATSRDRWGQPQHF